These T cell receptor beta chains were read from a single sample in a study of T cell clonotyping in hematopoietic cell transplantation. Some clones are missing from TCRdb's copy, which holds only in-frame ones; the method was immunoSEQ multiplex PCR. Here the sample spans approximately 17,000 clones, around 90% being singletons. The sequencing input was peripheral blood mononuclear cells. These receptors all stem from a man aged 50 to 59 in good health. Some clones in this sample may be carry-over from other donors' samples. CDR3s include the opening cysteine and the closing phenylalanine or tryptophan. A D gene is named only where the DNA matches it firmly. Some rows have no size entry. The others give once, few or many, or a class for an expanded clone.

D gene	V gene	J gene	clone size	CDR3 protein	CDR3 DNA
-	TRBV30	TRBJ1-6	few	CAWRGWLESPLHF	TGTGCCTGGAGGGGCTGGTTGGAGTCACCCCTCCACTTT
TRBD2	TRBV2	TRBJ2-7	-	CASLSRLRVAGDLGEQYF	TGTGCCAGCCTCTCCCGCCTGAGAGTAGCGGGGGATCTTGGCGAGCAGTACTTC
-	TRBV30	TRBJ1-5	-	CAWSGGGNQPQHF	TGTGCCTGGAGCGGGGGCGGTAATCAGCCCCAGCATTTT
-	TRBV30	TRBJ1-1	-	CAWKIVGTEAFF	TGTGCCTGGAAAATAGTGGGTACTGAAGCTTTCTTT
-	TRBV28	TRBJ2-2	-	CASSLYTGELFF	TGTGCCAGCAGTTTATACACCGGGGAGCTGTTTTTT
TRBD1	TRBV11-2	TRBJ2-1	-	CASSLSQGALNEQFF	TGTGCCAGCAGCTTATCTCAGGGGGCCCTCAATGAGCAGTTCTTC
-	TRBV5-6	TRBJ1-1	once	CASSLRVGWNTEAFF	TGTGCCAGCAGCTTGAGGGTCGGATGGAACACTGAAGCTTTCTTT
-	TRBV4-3	TRBJ2-5	-	CASSQGGDGETQYF	TGCGCCAGCAGCCAAGGTGGCGATGGAGAGACCCAGTACTTC
TRBD2	TRBV2	TRBJ2-3	-	CASSVFPGGPSTDTQYF	TGTGCCAGCAGTGTATTCCCGGGGGGGCCTAGCACAGATACGCAGTATTTT
TRBD1	TRBV14	TRBJ1-3	-	CASSRLQGVGNTIYF	TGTGCCAGCAGCCGCTTACAGGGGGTTGGAAACACCATATATTTT
-	TRBV30	TRBJ1-6	-	CACSGAGDHSPLHF	TGTGCCTGCTCGGGGGCTGGGGATCATTCACCCCTCCACTTT
TRBD2	TRBV7-9	TRBJ2-1	once	CASSLGLAGSYNEQFF	TGTGCCAGCAGCTTAGGTCTAGCGGGGTCCTACAATGAGCAGTTCTTC
TRBD2	TRBV4-3	TRBJ2-7	few	CASSQGVSSGRPYF	TGCGCCAGCAGCCAAGGGGTTTCTAGCGGGAGGCCGTACTTC
-	TRBV7-9	TRBJ1-4	once	CASSLGPLEKLFF	TGTGCCAGCAGCTTGGGCCCCTTGGAAAAACTGTTTTTT
TRBD1	TRBV19	TRBJ1-1	-	CASSPRTGRDAEAFF	TGTGCCAGTAGTCCGCGGACAGGGAGAGACGCTGAAGCTTTCTTT
TRBD1	TRBV30	TRBJ1-1	-	CACHRGEAFF	TGTGCCTGCCACAGGGGAGAAGCTTTCTTT
TRBD2	TRBV28	TRBJ2-7	-	CASSDGRATYEQYF	TGTGCCAGCAGCGACGGGAGGGCGACCTACGAGCAGTACTTC
-	TRBV28	TRBJ1-1	-	CASRNDRMNTEAFF	TGTGCCAGCAGGAACGACAGGATGAACACTGAAGCTTTCTTT
TRBD1	TRBV6-5	TRBJ1-2	few	CATHTGAGYYGYTF	TGTGCCACTCACACAGGGGCTGGATACTATGGCTACACCTTC